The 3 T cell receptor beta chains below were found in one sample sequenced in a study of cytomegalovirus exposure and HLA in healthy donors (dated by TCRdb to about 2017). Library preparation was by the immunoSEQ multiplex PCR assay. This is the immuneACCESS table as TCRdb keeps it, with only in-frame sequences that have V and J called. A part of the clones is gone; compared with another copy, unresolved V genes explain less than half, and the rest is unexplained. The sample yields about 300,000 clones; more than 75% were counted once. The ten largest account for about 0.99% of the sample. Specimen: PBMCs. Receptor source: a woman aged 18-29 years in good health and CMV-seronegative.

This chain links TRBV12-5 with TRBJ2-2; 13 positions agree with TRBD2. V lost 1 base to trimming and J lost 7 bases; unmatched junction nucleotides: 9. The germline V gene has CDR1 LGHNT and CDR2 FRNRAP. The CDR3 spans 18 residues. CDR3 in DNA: TGTGCTAGTGGTTTGGGGACTAGCGGGAGCAGGGACAGCGGGGAGCTGTTTTTT. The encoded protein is CASGLGTSGSRDSGELFF. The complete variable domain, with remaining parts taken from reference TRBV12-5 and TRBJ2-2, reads DARVTQTPRHKVTEMGQEVTMRCQPILGHNTVFWYRQTMMQGLELLAYFRNRAPLDDSGMPKDRFSAEMPDATLATLKIQPSEPRDSAVYFCASGLGTSGSRDSGELFFGEGSRLTVL.

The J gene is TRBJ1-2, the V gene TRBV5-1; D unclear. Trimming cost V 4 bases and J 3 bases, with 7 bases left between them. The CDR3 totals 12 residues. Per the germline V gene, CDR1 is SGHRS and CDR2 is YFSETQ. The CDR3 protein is CASSAEYYGYTF. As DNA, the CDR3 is TGCGCCAGCAGCGCAGAATACTATGGCTACACCTTC.

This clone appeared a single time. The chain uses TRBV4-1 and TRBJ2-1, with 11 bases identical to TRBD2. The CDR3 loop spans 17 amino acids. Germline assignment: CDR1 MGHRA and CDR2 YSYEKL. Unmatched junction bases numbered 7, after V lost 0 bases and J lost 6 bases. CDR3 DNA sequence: TGCGCCAGCAGCCAAGATTTTACTAGCGGGAGTCTCAATGAGCAGTTCTTC. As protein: CASSQDFTSGSLNEQFF.